This T cell receptor beta chain was sequenced for a study of T cell responses to AZD1222 COVID-19 vaccine. Note on this clone: Its antigen remains unknown.

Study-level points and caveats: CD4 TCRs associated with vaccination spanned spike, dominating at 160-218 and 743-854. The donor cohort was predominantly white British with a female majority, and clonal diversity may have been underestimated. Baseline testing showed seropositivity in only 6 or 7 AZD1222 recipients.

TCRdb's copy holds only in-frame clones and misses some; the assay was immunoSEQ multiplex PCR. The sample includes under 250,000 clones, roughly 91% of them seen just once. The CDR3 has 15 amino acids. The germline V and J ends were trimmed by 0 bases and 0 bases, with 8 bases remaining between them. Germline V gives CDR1 SGHTA, CDR2 FQGNSA. The chain combines TRBV7-2 with TRBJ1-1; D not certain. The sequencing used peripheral blood, collected on day 0 of MenACWY control vaccination. The source is an adult in good health. Written as DNA, the CDR3 is TGTGCCAGCAGCTTAGCACTCGCGGTGAACACTGAAGCTTTCTTT. Translating gives CASSLALAVNTEAFF.